What follows describes a single T cell receptor beta chain. What it binds is not known. TCRdb recomputed calls from the 5' RACE reads with MiXCR, one row per CDR3 protein. The sample shows approximately 490,000 distinct CDR3 sequences, around 20% of them seen only once. The trim removed 0 bases at V and 0 bases at J, leaving 7 bases unmatched. From germline, CDR1 is DFQATT and CDR2 SNEGSKA (reference sequence). The CDR3 is made up of 16 amino acids. This entry is derived from a study of T-cell memory formation after mild COVID-19. Study background: Clusters were largely donor specific. The study, taken as a whole, reports: Chiefly within CM and EM were the contracting CD4+ clones; CD8+ ones were within EMRA. Clones that got smaller from day 15 to 85 had even CD4/CD8, while clones growing later tipped toward CD4+.

The clonotype was recovered from an adult woman who had mild COVID-19 (a few samples of this study predate the infection). Cell type and time point are not known. This sequence joins TRBV20-1 and TRBJ1-2, with 7 bases matching TRBD1. The sequenced material came from PBMCs or a T cell subset sorted from them (not recorded which). CDR3 residues: CSARDPQGTANYGYTF. The CDR3 DNA reads as TGCAGTGCTAGAGACCCTCAGGGGACAGCTAACTATGGCTACACCTTC.